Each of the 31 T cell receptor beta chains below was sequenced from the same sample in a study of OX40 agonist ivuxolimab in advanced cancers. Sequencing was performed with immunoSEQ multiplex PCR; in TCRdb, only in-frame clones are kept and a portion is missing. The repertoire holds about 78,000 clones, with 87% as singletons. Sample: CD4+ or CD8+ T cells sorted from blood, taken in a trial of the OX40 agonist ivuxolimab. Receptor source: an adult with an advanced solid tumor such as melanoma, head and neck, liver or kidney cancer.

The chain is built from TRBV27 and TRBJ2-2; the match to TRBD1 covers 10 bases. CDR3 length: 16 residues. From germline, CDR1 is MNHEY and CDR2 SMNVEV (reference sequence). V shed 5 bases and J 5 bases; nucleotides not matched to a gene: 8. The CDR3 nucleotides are TGTGCCAGCAGTAAAGGGACAGGGGCGCGGACCGGGGAGCTGTTTTTT. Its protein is CASSKGTGARTGELFF.

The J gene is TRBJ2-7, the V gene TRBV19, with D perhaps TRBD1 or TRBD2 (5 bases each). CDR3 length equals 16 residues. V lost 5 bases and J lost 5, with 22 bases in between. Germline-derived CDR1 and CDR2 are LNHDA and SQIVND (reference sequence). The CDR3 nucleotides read TGTGCCAGTAGTCCCCGTTCTTTTGGGGCCGGGGACGAGCAGTACTTC. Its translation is CASSPRSFGAGDEQYF.

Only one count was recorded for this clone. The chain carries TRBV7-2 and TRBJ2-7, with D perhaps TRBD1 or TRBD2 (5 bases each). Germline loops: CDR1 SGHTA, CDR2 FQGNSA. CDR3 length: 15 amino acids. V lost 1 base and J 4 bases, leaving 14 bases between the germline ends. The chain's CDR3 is CASSLVWDPQYEQYF. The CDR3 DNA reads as TGTGCCAGCAGCTTAGTGTGGGACCCCCAGTACGAGCAGTACTTC.

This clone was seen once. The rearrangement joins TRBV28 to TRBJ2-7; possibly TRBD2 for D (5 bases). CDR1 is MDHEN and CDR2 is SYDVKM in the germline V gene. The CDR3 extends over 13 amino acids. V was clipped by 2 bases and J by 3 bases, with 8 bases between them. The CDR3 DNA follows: TGTGCCAGCAGTTTAGGCCGGGACTACGAGCAGTACTTC. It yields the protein CASSLGRDYEQYF.

In nucleotides, the CDR3 is TGCGCCAGCAGCTCGACCTCCTACGAGCAGTACTTC. It is translated as CASSSTSYEQYF. This chain joins TRBV5-1 and TRBJ2-7, with D hard to call. From germline, CDR1 is SGHRS and CDR2 YFSETQ. Trimming took off 3 bases at V and 0 bases at J, with 4 bases between the two ends. CDR3 length: 12 amino acids.

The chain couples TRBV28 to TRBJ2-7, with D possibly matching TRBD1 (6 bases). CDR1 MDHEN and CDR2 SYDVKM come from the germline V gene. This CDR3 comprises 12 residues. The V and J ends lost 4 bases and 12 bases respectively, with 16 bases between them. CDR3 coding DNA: TGTGCCAGCAGTTCCCCCAGGGGCCGTCTGTACTTC. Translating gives CASSSPRGRLYF. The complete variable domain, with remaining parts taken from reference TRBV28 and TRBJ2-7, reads DVKVTQSSRYLVKRTGEKVFLECVQDMDHENMFWYRQDPGLGLRLIYFSYDVKMKEKGDIPEGYSVSREKKERFSLILESASTNQTSMYLCASSSPRGRLYFGPGTRLTVT.

CDR3 region: CASSRTQPQHF. For the CDR3, the DNA is TGTGCCAGCAGCCGGACACAGCCCCAGCATTTT. The chain couples TRBV5-5 to TRBJ1-5, with D perhaps matching TRBD1 (5 bases). The CDR3 covers 11 residues. The germline CDR1 and CDR2 sequences are SGHKS and YYEKEE (reference sequence). Trimming cost V 4 bases and J 7 bases, with 6 bases left between them.

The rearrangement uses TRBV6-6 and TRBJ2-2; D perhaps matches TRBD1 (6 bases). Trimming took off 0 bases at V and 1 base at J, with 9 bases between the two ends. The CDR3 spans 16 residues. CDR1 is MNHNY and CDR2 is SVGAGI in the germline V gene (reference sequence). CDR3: CASSYSQGLNTGELFF. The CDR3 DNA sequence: TGTGCCAGCAGTTACTCGCAGGGGCTGAACACCGGGGAGCTGTTTTTT.

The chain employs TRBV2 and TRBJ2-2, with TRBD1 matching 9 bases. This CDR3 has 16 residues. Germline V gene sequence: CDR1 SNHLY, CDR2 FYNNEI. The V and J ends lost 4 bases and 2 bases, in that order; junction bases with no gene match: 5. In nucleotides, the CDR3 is TGTGCCAGCAGTGCCAGGACAGGGGTTAACACCGGGGAGCTGTTTTTT. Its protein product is CASSARTGVNTGELFF.

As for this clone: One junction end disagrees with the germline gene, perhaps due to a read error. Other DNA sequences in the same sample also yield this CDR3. CDR3: CASTSQGQETQYF. The DNA of the CDR3 is TGCGCCAGTACGTCCCAGGGCCAAGAGACCCAGTACTTC. The chain is built from TRBV19 and TRBJ2-5; TRBD1 might be the D (5 bases). The CDR3 extends over 13 amino acids. Germline V gene sequence: CDR1 LNHDA, CDR2 SQIVND (reference sequence).

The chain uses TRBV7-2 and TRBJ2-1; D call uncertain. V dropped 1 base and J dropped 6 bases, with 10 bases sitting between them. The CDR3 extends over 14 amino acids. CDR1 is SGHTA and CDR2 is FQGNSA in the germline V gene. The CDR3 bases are TGTGCCAGCAGCTTAGGGTTTAACATCAATGAGCAGTTCTTC. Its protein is CASSLGFNINEQFF.

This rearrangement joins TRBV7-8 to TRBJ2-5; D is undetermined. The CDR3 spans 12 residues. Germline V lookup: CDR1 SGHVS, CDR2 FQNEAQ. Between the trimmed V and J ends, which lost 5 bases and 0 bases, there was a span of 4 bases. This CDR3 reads CASSRDQETQYF. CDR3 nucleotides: TGTGCCAGCAGCCGTGACCAAGAGACCCAGTACTTC. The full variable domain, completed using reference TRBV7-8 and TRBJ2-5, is GAGVSQSPRYKVAKRGQDVALRCDPISGHVSLFWYQQALGQGPEFLTYFQNEAQLDKSGLPSDRFFAERPEGSVSTLKIQRTQQEDSAVYLCASSRDQETQYFGPGTRLLVL.

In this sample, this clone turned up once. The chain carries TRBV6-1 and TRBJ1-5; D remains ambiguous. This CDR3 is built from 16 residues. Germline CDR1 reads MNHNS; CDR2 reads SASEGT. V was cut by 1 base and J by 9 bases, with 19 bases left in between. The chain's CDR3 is CASSEDTGSPGWPQHF. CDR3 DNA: TGTGCCAGCAGTGAAGATACCGGGAGTCCAGGATGGCCCCAGCATTTT.

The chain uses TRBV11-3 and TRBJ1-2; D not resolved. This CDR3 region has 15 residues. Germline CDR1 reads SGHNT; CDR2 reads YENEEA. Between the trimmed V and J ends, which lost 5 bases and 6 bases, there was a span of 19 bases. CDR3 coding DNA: TGTGCCAGCAGCAAAGGTTCGGGAAAGGGAAATGGCTACACCTTC. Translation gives CASSKGSGKGNGYTF.

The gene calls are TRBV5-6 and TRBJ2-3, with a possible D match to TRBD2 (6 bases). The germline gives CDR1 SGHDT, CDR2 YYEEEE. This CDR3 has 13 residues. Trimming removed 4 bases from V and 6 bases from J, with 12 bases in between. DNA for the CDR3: TGTGCCAGCAGCGGGACTGGCCCGGATACGCAGTATTTT. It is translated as CASSGTGPDTQYF. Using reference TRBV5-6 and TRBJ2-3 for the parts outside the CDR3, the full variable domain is DAGVTQSPTHLIKTRGQQVTLRCSPKSGHDTVSWYQQALGQGPQFIFQYYEEEERQRGNFPDRFSGHQFPNYSSELNVNALLLGDSALYLCASSGTGPDTQYFGPGTRLTVL.

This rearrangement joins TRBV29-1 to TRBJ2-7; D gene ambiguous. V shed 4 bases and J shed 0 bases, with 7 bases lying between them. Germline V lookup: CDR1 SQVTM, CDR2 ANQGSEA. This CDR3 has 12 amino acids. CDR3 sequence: CSVGGLSYEQYF. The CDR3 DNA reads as TGCAGCGTTGGAGGCCTCTCCTACGAGCAGTACTTC.

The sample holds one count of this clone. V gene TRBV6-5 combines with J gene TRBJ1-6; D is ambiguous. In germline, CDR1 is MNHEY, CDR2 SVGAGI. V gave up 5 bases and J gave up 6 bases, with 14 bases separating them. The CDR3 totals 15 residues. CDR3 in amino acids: CASSRKTSRNSPLHF. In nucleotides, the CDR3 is TGTGCCAGCAGTCGAAAGACGAGTCGTAATTCACCCCTCCACTTT.

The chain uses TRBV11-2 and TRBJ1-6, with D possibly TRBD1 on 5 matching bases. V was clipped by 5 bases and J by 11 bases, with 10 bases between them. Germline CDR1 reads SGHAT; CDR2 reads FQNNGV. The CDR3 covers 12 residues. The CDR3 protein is CASSQGVPPLHF. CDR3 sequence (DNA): TGTGCCAGCAGCCAAGGGGTTCCACCCCTCCACTTT.

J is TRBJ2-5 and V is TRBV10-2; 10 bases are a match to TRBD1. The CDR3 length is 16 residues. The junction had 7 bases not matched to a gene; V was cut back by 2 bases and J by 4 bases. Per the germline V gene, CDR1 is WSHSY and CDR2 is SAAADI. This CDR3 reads CASSEIYWTGGETQYF. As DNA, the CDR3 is TGCGCCAGCAGTGAGATATACTGGACAGGGGGAGAGACCCAGTACTTC.

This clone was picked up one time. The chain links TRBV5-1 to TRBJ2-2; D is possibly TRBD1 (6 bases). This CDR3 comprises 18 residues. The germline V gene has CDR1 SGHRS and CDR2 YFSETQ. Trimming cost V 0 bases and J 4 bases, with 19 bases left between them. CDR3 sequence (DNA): TGCGCCAGCAGCTTGGCCCGGACAGCAATGAGCAGCACCGGGGAGCTGTTTTTT. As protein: CASSLARTAMSSTGELFF.

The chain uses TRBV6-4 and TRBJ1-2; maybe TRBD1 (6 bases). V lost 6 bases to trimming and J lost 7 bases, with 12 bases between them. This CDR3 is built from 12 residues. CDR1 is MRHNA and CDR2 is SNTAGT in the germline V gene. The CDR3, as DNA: TGTGCCAGCAGCGGAACAGGGCTTGGCTACACCTTC. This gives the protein CASSGTGLGYTF.

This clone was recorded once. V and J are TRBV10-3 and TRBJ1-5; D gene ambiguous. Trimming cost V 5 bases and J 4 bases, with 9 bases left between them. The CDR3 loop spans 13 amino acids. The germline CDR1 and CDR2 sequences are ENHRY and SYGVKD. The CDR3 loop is CAISNQENQPQHF. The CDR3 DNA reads TGTGCCATCAGTAATCAGGAAAATCAGCCCCAGCATTTT.

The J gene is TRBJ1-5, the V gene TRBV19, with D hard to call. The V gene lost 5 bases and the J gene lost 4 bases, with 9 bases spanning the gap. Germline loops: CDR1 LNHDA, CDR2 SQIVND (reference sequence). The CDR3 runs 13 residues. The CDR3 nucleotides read TGTGCCAGTAGTCATATGAGAAATCAGCCCCAGCATTTT. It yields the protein CASSHMRNQPQHF.

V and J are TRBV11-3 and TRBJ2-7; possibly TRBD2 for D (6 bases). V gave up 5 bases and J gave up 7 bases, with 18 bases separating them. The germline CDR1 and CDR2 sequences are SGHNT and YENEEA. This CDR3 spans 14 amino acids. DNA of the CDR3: TGTGCCAGCAGCCCCTCTGGGCCCGGGGGTGAGCAGTACTTC. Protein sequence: CASSPSGPGGEQYF.

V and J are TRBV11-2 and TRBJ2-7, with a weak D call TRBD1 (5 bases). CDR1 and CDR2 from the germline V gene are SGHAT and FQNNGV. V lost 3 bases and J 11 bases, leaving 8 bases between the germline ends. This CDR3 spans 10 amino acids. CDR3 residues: CASSLAGKYF. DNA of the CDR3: TGTGCCAGCAGCTTGGCAGGGAAGTACTTC.

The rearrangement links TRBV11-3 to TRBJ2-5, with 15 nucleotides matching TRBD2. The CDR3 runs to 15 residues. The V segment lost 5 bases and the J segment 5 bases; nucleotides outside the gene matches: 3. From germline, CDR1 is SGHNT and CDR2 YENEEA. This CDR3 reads CASSLGLAGGETQYF. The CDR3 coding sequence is TGTGCCAGCAGCCTAGGACTAGCGGGAGGGGAGACCCAGTACTTC.

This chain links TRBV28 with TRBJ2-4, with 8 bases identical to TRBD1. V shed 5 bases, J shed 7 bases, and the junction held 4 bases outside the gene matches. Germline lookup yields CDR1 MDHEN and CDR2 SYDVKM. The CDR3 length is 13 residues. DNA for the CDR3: TGTGCCAGCAGTCCAGGGGGCTATAACATTCAGTACTTC. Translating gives CASSPGGYNIQYF.

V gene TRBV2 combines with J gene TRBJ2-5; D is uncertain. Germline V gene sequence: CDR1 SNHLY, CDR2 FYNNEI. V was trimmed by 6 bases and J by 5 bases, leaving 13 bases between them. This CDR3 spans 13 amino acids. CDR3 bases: TGTGCCAGCAGCCTTTATTTACGCGAGACCCAGTACTTC. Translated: CASSLYLRETQYF.

CDR3 amino acids: CASSPLVNTEAFF. CDR3 sequence (DNA): TGTGCCAGCAGTCCCCTAGTGAACACTGAAGCTTTCTTT. The genes are TRBV6-6 and TRBJ1-1; no definite D call. V was trimmed by 5 bases and J by 0 bases, leaving 7 bases between them. The CDR3 runs 13 residues. Germline CDR1 reads MNHNY; CDR2 reads SVGAGI (reference sequence).

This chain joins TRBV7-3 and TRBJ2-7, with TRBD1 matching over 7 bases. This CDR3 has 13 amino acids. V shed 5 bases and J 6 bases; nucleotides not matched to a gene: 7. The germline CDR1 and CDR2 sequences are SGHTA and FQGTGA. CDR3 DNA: TGTGCCAGCAGCAAACAGGGGTGGAGCGAGCAGTACTTC. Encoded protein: CASSKQGWSEQYF.

Here the CDR3 DNA reads TGCGCCAGCACCTCGGGAAAGACTAGCGGTTACACAGATACGCAGTATTTT. Protein sequence: CASTSGKTSGYTDTQYF. The gene calls are TRBV5-1 and TRBJ2-3; 9 positions match TRBD2. Trimming took 6 bases from V and 2 from J; bases not matched to a gene: 13. Germline V CDR1 and CDR2: SGHRS, YFSETQ. The CDR3 spans 17 residues.